The 8 T cell receptor beta chains below were found in one sample sequenced in a study of T-cell reconstitution after alpha-beta-depleted transplantation in children. As it was prepared, the TCRbeta library received unique molecular identifiers. TCRdb re-analysed the PCR reads in MiXCR, keeping a single row per CDR3 protein. Of about 1,000,000 distinct CDR3 sequences listed, roughly 31% are singletons. Sample: PBMCs, mostly from graft donor cells, taken 360 days after TCRalphabeta/CD19-depleted stem cell transplant. The receptors originated from a boy in the first two years of life who had a stem cell transplant for SCID, so the T cells may come from the graft donor.

This chain joins TRBV12-3 or TRBV12-4 and TRBJ2-2, with 7 bases lining up with TRBD1. The CDR3 spans 15 residues. V shed 6 bases and J 6 bases; nucleotides not matched to a gene: 10. This chain's CDR3 is CASRPTGKAAGELFF. The DNA of the CDR3 is TGTGCCAGCAGACCGACAGGGAAGGCGGCCGGGGAGCTGTTTTTT.

The chain couples TRBV5-1 to TRBJ1-3; tentatively, D is TRBD1 (5 bases). Germline V gene data show CDR1 as SGHRS and CDR2 as YFSETQ. The CDR3 extends over 17 amino acids. V was pared by 3 bases and J by 0 bases, with 16 bases between. For the CDR3, the DNA is TGCGCCAGCAGCTCCGAAAGTGGGGGGGTCTCTGGAAACACCATATATTTT. It encodes CASSSESGGVSGNTIYF.

This clonotype was observed a handful of times. The J gene is TRBJ2-3, the V gene TRBV4-3; perhaps TRBD2 as D (5 bases). V lost 1 base and J lost 2, with 13 bases in between. The germline V gene has CDR1 LGHNA and CDR2 YSLEER. This CDR3 contains 16 residues. The DNA for the CDR3 is TGCGCCAGCAGCCAAGGAGGGTACGGAAACACAGATACGCAGTATTTT. Protein sequence: CASSQGGYGNTDTQYF.

The chain employs TRBV20-1 and TRBJ2-1, with TRBD2 identical over 9 bases. CDR3 length equals 14 residues. Trimming removed 4 bases from V and 7 bases from J; junction bases left unmatched: 8. Looked up from germline, CDR1 is DFQATT and CDR2 is SNEGSKA (reference sequence). CDR3 amino acids: CSAISGGRGNEQFF. CDR3 DNA: TGCAGTGCTATCAGCGGGGGGAGGGGGAATGAGCAGTTCTTC.

This chain uses TRBV12-3 or TRBV12-4 with TRBJ2-5; D perhaps matches TRBD2 (7 bases). The CDR3 runs 16 residues. V dropped 3 bases and J dropped 4 bases, with 18 bases sitting between them. The CDR3 DNA is TGTGCCAGCAGTTTCGTTGGGCGGGGGCCGGGAGAGACCCAGTACTTC. Translated, it gives CASSFVGRGPGETQYF.

J is TRBJ1-1 and V is TRBV20-1, with D perhaps TRBD1 (6 bases). The V and J ends lost 5 bases and 4 bases respectively, with 8 bases between them. The length of the CDR3 is 11 residues. The germline CDR1 and CDR2 sequences are DFQATT and SNEGSKA (reference sequence). The CDR3 DNA reads TGCAGTGCTCTAGGGGGCACTGAAGCTTTCTTT. This encodes CSALGGTEAFF.

V usage is TRBV28 and J usage is TRBJ1-1; D is perhaps TRBD1 (5 bases). Looked up from germline, CDR1 is MDHEN and CDR2 is SYDVKM. V shed 7 bases and J shed 0 bases, with 12 bases lying between them. The CDR3 covers 14 residues. DNA of the CDR3: TGTGCCAGCACTAACCTGGGACTGAACACTGAAGCTTTCTTT. Amino acid sequence: CASTNLGLNTEAFF.

The sample holds a few counts of this clonotype. The chain is built from TRBV9 and TRBJ2-2; D uncertain. This CDR3 comprises 15 residues. Between the trimmed V and J ends, which lost 0 bases and 6 bases, there was a span of 12 bases. CDR1 and CDR2 (germline): SGDLS, YYNGEE. CDR3 residues: CASSVVGSGSGELFF. CDR3 DNA sequence: TGTGCCAGCAGCGTAGTAGGCTCGGGTTCCGGGGAGCTGTTTTTT.